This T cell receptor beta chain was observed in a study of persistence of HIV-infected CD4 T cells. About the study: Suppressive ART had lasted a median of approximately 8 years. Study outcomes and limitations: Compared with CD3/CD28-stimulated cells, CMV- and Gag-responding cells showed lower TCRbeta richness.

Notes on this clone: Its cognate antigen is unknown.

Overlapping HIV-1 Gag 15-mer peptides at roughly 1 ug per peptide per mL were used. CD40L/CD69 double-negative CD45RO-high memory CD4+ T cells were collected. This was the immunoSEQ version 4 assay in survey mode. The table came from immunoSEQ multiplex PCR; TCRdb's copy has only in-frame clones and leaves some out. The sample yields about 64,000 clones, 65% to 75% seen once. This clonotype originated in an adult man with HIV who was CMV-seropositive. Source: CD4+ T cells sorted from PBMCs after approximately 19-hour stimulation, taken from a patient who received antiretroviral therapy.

The CDR3 DNA sequence: TGTGCCAGCTCACCGGGTCCAACAGGTTGGGGCACAGATACGCAGTATTTT. This translates into CASSPGPTGWGTDTQYF. The J gene is TRBJ2-3, the V gene TRBV18; possible D gene TRBD1, 5 bases. Germline V lookup: CDR1 KGHSH, CDR2 LQKENI. This CDR3 comprises 17 residues. The V end lost 3 bases, the J end lost 1 base, and 17 bases lay between the germline ends.